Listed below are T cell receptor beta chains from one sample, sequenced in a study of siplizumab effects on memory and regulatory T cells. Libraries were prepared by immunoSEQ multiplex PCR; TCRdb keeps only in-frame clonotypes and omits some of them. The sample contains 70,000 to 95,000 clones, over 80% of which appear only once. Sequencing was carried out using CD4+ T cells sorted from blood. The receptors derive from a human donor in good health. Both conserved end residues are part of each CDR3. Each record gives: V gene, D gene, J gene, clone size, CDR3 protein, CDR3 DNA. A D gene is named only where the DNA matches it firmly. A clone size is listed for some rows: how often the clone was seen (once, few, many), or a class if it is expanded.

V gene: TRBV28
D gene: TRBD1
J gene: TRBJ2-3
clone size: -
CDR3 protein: CASSPSGQGSDTQYF
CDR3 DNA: TGTGCCAGCAGTCCCTCCGGACAGGGATCAGATACGCAGTATTTT

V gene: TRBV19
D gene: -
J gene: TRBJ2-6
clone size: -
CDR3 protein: CASSIGGVGANVLTF
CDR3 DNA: TGTGCCAGTAGTATAGGAGGGGTCGGGGCCAACGTCCTGACTTTC

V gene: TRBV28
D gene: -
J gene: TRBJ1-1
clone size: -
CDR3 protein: CASRGLLLADTEAFF
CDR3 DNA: TGTGCCAGCAGGGGTCTCCTCCTGGCGGACACTGAAGCTTTCTTT

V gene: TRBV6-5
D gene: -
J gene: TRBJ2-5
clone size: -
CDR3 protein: CASSRDGQETQYF
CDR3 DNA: TGTGCCAGCAGTCGGGACGGACAAGAGACCCAGTACTTC

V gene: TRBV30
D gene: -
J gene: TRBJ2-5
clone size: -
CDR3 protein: CAWSLGPSSTQYF
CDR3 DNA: TGTGCCTGGAGTCTGGGACCGAGTTCGACCCAGTACTTC

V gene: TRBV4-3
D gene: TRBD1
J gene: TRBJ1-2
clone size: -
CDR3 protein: CASSQDSGTGVGYTF
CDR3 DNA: TGCGCCAGCAGCCAAGATTCGGGGACAGGGGTTGGCTACACCTTC

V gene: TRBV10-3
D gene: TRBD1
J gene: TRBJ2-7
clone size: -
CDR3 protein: CAIRGDRGQPYEQYF
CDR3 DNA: TGTGCCATCAGGGGGGACAGGGGGCAGCCCTACGAGCAGTACTTC

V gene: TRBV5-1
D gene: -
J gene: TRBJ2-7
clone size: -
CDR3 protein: CASSGFGTPGYEQYF
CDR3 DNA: TGCGCCAGCAGCGGTTTTGGAACCCCCGGTTACGAGCAGTACTTC

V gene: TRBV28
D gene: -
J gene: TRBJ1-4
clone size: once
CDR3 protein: CASSLAGAPNEKLFF
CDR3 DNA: TGTGCCAGCAGTTTGGCAGGGGCGCCTAATGAAAAACTGTTTTTT

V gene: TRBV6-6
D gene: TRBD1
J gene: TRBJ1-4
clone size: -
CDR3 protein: CASSYLAGGEKLFF
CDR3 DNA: TGTGCCAGCAGTTACTTAGCAGGGGGAGAAAAACTGTTTTTT

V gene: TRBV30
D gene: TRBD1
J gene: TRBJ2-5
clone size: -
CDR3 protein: CAWRGVRGPQGETQYF
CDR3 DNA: TGTGCCTGGAGGGGTGTCAGGGGCCCACAGGGGGAGACCCAGTACTTC

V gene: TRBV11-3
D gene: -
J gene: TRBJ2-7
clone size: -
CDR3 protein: CASSQTSYEQYF
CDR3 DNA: TGTGCCAGCAGCCAGACTAGCTACGAGCAGTACTTC

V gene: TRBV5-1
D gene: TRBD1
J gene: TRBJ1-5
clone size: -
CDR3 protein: CASSLAGQGGEPQHF
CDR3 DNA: TGCGCCAGCAGCTTGGCGGGACAGGGCGGGGAGCCCCAGCATTTT

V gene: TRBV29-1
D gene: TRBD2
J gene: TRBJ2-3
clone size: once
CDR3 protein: CSVGISGIGTDTQYF
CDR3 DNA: TGCAGCGTGGGGATTAGCGGGATCGGTACAGATACGCAGTATTTT

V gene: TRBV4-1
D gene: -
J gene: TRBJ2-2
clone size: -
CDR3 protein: CASSQQTVYTGELFF
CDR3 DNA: TGCGCCAGCAGCCAACAGACAGTGTACACCGGGGAGCTGTTTTTT

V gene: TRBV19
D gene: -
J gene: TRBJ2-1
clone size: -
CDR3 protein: CASSIKSSYNEQFF
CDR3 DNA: TGTGCCAGTAGTATTAAGAGCTCCTACAATGAGCAGTTCTTC

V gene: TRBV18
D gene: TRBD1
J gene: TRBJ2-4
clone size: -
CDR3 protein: CASSPGSDRVNIQYF
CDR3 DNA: TGTGCCAGCTCACCCGGATCGGACAGGGTGAACATTCAGTACTTC